The 24 T cell receptor beta chains listed next were all sequenced from one sample in a study of shared clonotypes between healthy human individuals. Measured with immunoSEQ multiplex PCR; TCRdb has only the in-frame clones, and not every one. In the table there are 2,100,000 or so clones, almost 96% of which are singletons. Sequencing was done on a sample of naive CD4+ T cells sorted from blood. Subset reported: CD45RA+ positively selected. These receptors originate from a man between 18 and 35 years old in good health.

V and J are TRBV1 and TRBJ2-3; the DNA was not used to check the table's D call, TRBD2. TRBV1 is a recognized pseudogene. CDR3 length: 18 amino acids. CDR3 residues: CTSSQETRPGGNTDTQYF. The CDR3 DNA sequence: TGCACCAGCAGCCAAGAAACCCGCCCGGGGGGGAACACAGATACGCAGTATTTT.

The chain recombines TRBV19 with TRBJ2-7; either TRBD1 or TRBD2 may supply D (6 bases each). The V and J ends lost 7 bases and 5 bases respectively, with 24 bases between them. CDR1 is LNHDA, CDR2 SQIVND, per germline (reference sequence). The CDR3 totals 16 residues. CDR3 sequence: CASIAKGVGGTHEQYF. As DNA, the CDR3 is TGTGCCAGTATCGCAAAGGGGGTTGGCGGGACCCACGAGCAGTACTTC.

The chain carries TRBV7-2 and TRBJ2-7; maybe TRBD1 (5 bases). Trimming took 5 bases from V and 2 from J, leaving 10 bases between them. CDR1 is SGHTA and CDR2 is FQGNSA in the germline V gene. The CDR3 is 13 amino acids. This CDR3 is CASSPGFPYEQYF. For the CDR3, the DNA is TGTGCCAGCAGCCCAGGGTTTCCCTACGAGCAGTACTTC.

CDR3 amino acids: CASSLYWTGERQETQYF. DNA for the CDR3: TGCGCCAGCAGCTTGTATTGGACAGGGGAACGGCAAGAGACCCAGTACTTC. This chain links TRBV5-1 with TRBJ2-5, with 9 bases aligning to TRBD1. Trimming at V came to 1 base and at J to 2 bases, leaving 9 bases not matched to a gene. Germline V gene data show CDR1 as SGHRS and CDR2 as YFSETQ. CDR3 size: 17 residues.

This clone was seen only once. The chain joins TRBV10-3 to TRBJ2-7, with a possible D match to TRBD1 (5 bases). The CDR3 spans 15 residues. The V end lost 10 bases, the J end lost 2 bases, and 21 bases lay between the germline ends. Germline V lookup: CDR1 ENHRY, CDR2 SYGVKD. The CDR3 nucleotides are TGTGCCACCGCCGAAGGGGAATTATTCCCCTACGAGCAGTACTTC. Its translation is CATAEGELFPYEQYF.

The gene calls are TRBV11-3 and TRBJ2-3; TRBD1 aligns across 7 bases. Germline V CDR1 and CDR2: SGHNT, YENEEA. V shed 1 base, J shed 5 bases, and the junction held 9 bases outside the gene matches. This CDR3 has 16 residues. The chain's CDR3 is CASSLGVGGRGDTQYF. The CDR3 DNA reads as TGTGCCAGCAGCTTAGGCGTAGGGGGCAGGGGAGATACGCAGTATTTT.

This chain joins TRBV6-6 and TRBJ1-4; 9 bases fit TRBD1. J gave up 5 bases and V 6 bases, and 4 bases lay outside the gene matches. The V gene's germline CDR1 is MNHNY and CDR2 SVGAGI (reference sequence). The CDR3 totals 14 residues. The CDR3, as DNA: TGTGCCAGCAGCGACAGGGGGAAAAATGAAAAACTGTTTTTT. It translates to CASSDRGKNEKLFF.

Turning to this clone: Other DNA sequences from this sample encode an identical CDR3 as well. This rearrangement joins TRBV28 to TRBJ1-3; 8 nucleotides agree with TRBD1. The CDR3 is 14 amino acids. The germline gives CDR1 MDHEN, CDR2 SYDVKM. J lost 4 bases, V lost 6 bases, and 5 bases had no gene match. Here the CDR3 reads CASRDRASGNTIYF. Here the CDR3 DNA reads TGTGCCAGCAGGGACAGGGCTAGCGGAAACACCATATATTTT. The variable domain in full, with the rest retrieved from reference TRBV28 and TRBJ1-3, is DVKVTQSSRYLVKRTGEKVFLECVQDMDHENMFWYRQDPGLGLRLIYFSYDVKMKEKGDIPEGYSVSREKKERFSLILESASTNQTSMYLCASRDRASGNTIYFGEGSWLTVV.

A word on this clone: The sample has other DNA sequences that encode this CDR3 too. The chain couples TRBV29-1 to TRBJ2-3, with 10 bases matching TRBD2. After removal of 6 bases from V and 0 bases from J, the junction contained 3 bases not matched to a gene. Germline-derived CDR1 and CDR2 are SQVTM and ANQGSEA. The CDR3 is made up of 14 amino acids. The CDR3 nucleotides are TGCAGCGTCAGGACTAGCGGTAGCACAGATACGCAGTATTTT. Its protein product is CSVRTSGSTDTQYF.

This clone showed up just once. The chain couples TRBV13 to TRBJ2-5; 9 nucleotides agree with TRBD2. Germline CDR1 reads PRHDT; CDR2 reads FYEKMQ (reference sequence). The CDR3 contains 16 residues. V lost 4 bases, J lost 9 bases, and 15 bases stayed unmatched. The CDR3 sequence is CASSSWREGLLAAQYF. The DNA for the CDR3 is TGTGCCAGCAGCTCTTGGCGGGAGGGTCTTTTAGCGGCCCAGTACTTC.

This rearrangement joins TRBV6-1 to TRBJ2-1, with D perhaps TRBD1 (5 bases). The ends were cut back, 9 bases at V and 5 bases at J, with 20 bases in the middle. This CDR3 contains 15 residues. Germline V lookup: CDR1 MNHNS, CDR2 SASEGT. In DNA, the CDR3 is TGTGCCAGTTCCGGCGCCCGGACAAACAACAATGAGCAGTTCTTC. Amino acids: CASSGARTNNNEQFF.

This clone is a singleton in its sample. V usage is TRBV19 and J usage is TRBJ1-2; 9 nucleotides line up with TRBD1. This CDR3 is 16 amino acids long. V lost 3 bases and J lost 3; bases outside the gene matches: 8. Germline CDR1 and CDR2: LNHDA and SQIVND (reference sequence). CDR3 DNA: TGTGCCAGTAGTATTTTCGGGACAGGGTCGGACTATGGCTACACCTTC. Its protein product is CASSIFGTGSDYGYTF.

The chain employs TRBV5-1 and TRBJ2-1; the match to TRBD2 covers 7 bases. CDR1 is SGHRS and CDR2 is YFSETQ in the germline V gene. Losses at the gene ends were 7 bases for V and 0 bases for J; bases not matched to a gene: 16. CDR3 length: 18 residues. DNA of the CDR3: TGCGCCAGCCTACCGACAGCGGGACTATCAAGCTCCTACAATGAGCAGTTCTTC. Translating gives CASLPTAGLSSSYNEQFF.

The V and J genes are TRBV2 and TRBJ2-6; a possible D gene is TRBD1 (6 bases). The CDR3 consists of 17 residues. The V gene's germline CDR1 is SNHLY and CDR2 FYNNEI. Trimming left V 10 bases short and J 1 base short, with 20 bases between. The CDR3 coding sequence is TGTGCCACCCTTAAAGACAGGCTTCCTTCTGGGGCCAACGTCCTGACTTTC. This codes for CATLKDRLPSGANVLTF. Full variable domain (rest looked up from reference TRBV2 and TRBJ2-6): EPEVTQTPSHQVTQMGQEVILRCVPISNHLYFYWYRQILGQKVEFLVSFYNNEISEKSEIFDDQFSVERPDGSNFTLKIRSTKLEDSAMYFCATLKDRLPSGANVLTFGAGSRLTVL.

Here the CDR3 reads CASSDWTDKTQYF. Written as DNA, the CDR3 is TGTGCCAGCAGTGATTGGACGGACAAGACGCAGTATTTT. This rearrangement joins TRBV2 to TRBJ2-3; perhaps TRBD1 as D (5 bases). Trimming took off 3 bases at V and 9 bases at J, with 13 bases between the two ends. The CDR3 extends over 13 amino acids. The germline gives CDR1 SNHLY, CDR2 FYNNEI.

This clone was seen once. The chain joins TRBV2 to TRBJ2-7; 9 bases are shared with TRBD1. V lost 4 bases to trimming and J lost 3 bases; unmatched junction nucleotides: 4. The CDR3 runs to 14 residues. Germline-derived CDR1 and CDR2 are SNHLY and FYNNEI. As DNA, the CDR3 is TGTGCCAGCAGTGTGGGGGGACAGGGCTACGAGCAGTACTTC. Translated, it gives CASSVGGQGYEQYF.

The chain uses TRBV5-1 and TRBJ2-3, with D tentatively TRBD2 (6 bases). Germline V CDR1 and CDR2: SGHRS, YFSETQ. This CDR3 has 15 amino acids. The V end lost 1 base, the J end lost 3 bases, and 12 bases lay between the germline ends. For the CDR3, the DNA is TGCGCCAGCAGCTTGAGTGGGGGGAAGACAGATACGCAGTATTTT. It translates to CASSLSGGKTDTQYF.

Concerning this clone itself: Within the sample, other DNA sequences also encode this same CDR3. The chain uses TRBV18 and TRBJ2-5; D is undetermined. Trimming cost V 3 bases and J 2 bases, with 7 bases left between them. CDR3 length: 13 amino acids. The germline gives CDR1 KGHSH, CDR2 LQKENI. The CDR3 DNA follows: TGTGCCAGCTCACCGTCCCTACAAGAGACCCAGTACTTC. Its translation is CASSPSLQETQYF.

A remark on this clone: One end of the junction varies from germline; a read error may be responsible. The V and J genes are TRBV7-9 and TRBJ2-7, with a possible D match to TRBD2 (6 bases). CDR3 length equals 13 residues. Germline V lookup: CDR1 SEHNR, CDR2 FQNEAQ (reference sequence). CDR3 sequence (DNA): TGTGCCACCAGCGGGCGCAGTAGCTACGAGCAGTACTTC. Translated, it gives CATSGRSSYEQYF.

This clone was recorded only once. The genes are TRBV25-1 and TRBJ2-3; 9 bases map to TRBD2. From germline, CDR1 is MGHDK and CDR2 SYGVNS. The CDR3 contains 13 residues. V shed 10 bases, J shed 1 base, and the junction held 3 bases outside the gene matches. The DNA of the CDR3 is TGTGCCACCCAGCGGGGGGGCACAGATACGCAGTATTTT. Translating it yields CATQRGGTDTQYF. Full variable domain (remainder filled in from reference TRBV25-1 and TRBJ2-3): EADIYQTPRYLVIGTGKKITLECSQTMGHDKMYWYQQDPGMELHLIHYSYGVNSTEKGDLSSESTVSRIRTEHFPLTLESARPSHTSQYLCATQRGGTDTQYFGPGTRLTVL.

The chain links TRBV28 to TRBJ2-5; D uncertain. The CDR3 consists of 11 residues. CDR1 MDHEN and CDR2 SYDVKM come from the germline V gene. V was cut by 4 bases and J by 6 bases, with 6 bases left in between. This chain's CDR3 is CASSSIQTQYF. As DNA, the CDR3 is TGTGCCAGCAGTTCCATCCAGACCCAGTACTTC.

This chain connects TRBV27 to TRBJ2-7, with 7 nucleotides matching TRBD1. CDR3 length: 12 amino acids. The junction had 4 bases not matched to a gene; V was cut back by 6 bases and J by 5 bases. The germline gives CDR1 MNHEY, CDR2 SMNVEV (reference sequence). CDR3 sequence reads: CASRQGTHEQYF. Here the CDR3 DNA reads TGTGCCAGCAGACAGGGGACCCACGAGCAGTACTTC.

This chain joins TRBV29-1 and TRBJ1-1, with D possibly being TRBD1 (6 bases). Trimming took off 2 bases at V and 5 bases at J, with 12 bases between the two ends. Germline-derived CDR1 and CDR2 are SQVTM and ANQGSEA. The CDR3 is 13 amino acids. CDR3 residues: CSVEKGEGTEAFF. The CDR3 DNA follows: TGCAGCGTTGAAAAGGGGGAGGGAACTGAAGCTTTCTTT.

Details on this clone: Other DNA sequences in the sample encode the same CDR3. The CDR3 bases are TGTGCCAGCTCCAGCGGGAGAGGATCCTACGAGCAGTACTTC. Its translation: CASSSGRGSYEQYF. This chain links TRBV18 with TRBJ2-7, with 8 nucleotides matching TRBD2. CDR1 and CDR2 (germline): KGHSH, LQKENI. Germline trimming cut 6 bases from V and 1 base from J; bases unmatched to any gene: 5. This CDR3 is 14 amino acids long. Full variable domain (rest looked up from reference TRBV18 and TRBJ2-7): NAGVMQNPRHLVRRRGQEARLRCSPMKGHSHVYWYRQLPEEGLKFMVYLQKENIIDESGMPKERFSAEFPKEGPSILRIQQVVRGDSAAYFCASSSGRGSYEQYFGPGTRLTVT.